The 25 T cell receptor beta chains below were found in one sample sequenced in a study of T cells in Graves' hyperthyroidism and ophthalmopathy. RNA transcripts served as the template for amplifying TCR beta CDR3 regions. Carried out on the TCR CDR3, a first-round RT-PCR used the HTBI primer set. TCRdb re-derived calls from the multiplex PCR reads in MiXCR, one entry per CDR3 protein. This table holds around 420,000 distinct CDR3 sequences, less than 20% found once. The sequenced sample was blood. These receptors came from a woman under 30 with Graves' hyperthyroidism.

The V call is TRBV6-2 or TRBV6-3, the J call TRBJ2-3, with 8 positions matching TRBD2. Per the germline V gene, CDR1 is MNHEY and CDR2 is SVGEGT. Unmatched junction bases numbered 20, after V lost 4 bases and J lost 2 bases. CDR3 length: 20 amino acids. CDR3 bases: TGTGCCAGCAGTTCCCGGGGGGCGAGCGGGGGCTACCTTTACACAGATACGCAGTATTTT. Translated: CASSSRGASGGYLYTDTQYF.

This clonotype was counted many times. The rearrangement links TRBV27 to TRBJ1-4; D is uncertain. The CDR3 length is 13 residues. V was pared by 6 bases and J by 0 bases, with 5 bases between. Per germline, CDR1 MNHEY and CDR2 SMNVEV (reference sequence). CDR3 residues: CASRAATNEKLFF. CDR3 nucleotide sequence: TGTGCCAGCAGAGCAGCAACTAATGAAAAACTGTTTTTT.

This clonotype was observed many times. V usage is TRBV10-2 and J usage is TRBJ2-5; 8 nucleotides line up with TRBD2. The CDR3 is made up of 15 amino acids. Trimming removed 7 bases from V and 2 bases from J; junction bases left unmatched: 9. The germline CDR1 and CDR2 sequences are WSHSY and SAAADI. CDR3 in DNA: TGCGCCAGCAAACTCACCGGCGGGGGGCAAGAGACCCAGTACTTC. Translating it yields CASKLTGGGQETQYF.

This chain's CDR3 is CASSRYSDSSYEQYF. CDR3 nucleotide sequence: TGTGCCAGCAGCCGGTATTCGGATAGCTCCTACGAGCAGTACTTC. The gene calls are TRBV7-9 and TRBJ2-7; no clear D gene. The CDR3 length is 15 residues. Germline loops: CDR1 SEHNR, CDR2 FQNEAQ (reference sequence). V lost 5 bases and J 0 bases, leaving 14 bases between the germline ends.

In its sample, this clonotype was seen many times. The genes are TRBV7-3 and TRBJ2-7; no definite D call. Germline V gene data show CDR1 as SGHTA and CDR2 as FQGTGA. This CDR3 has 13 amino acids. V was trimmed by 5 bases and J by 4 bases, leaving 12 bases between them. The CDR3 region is CASSSHAGYEQYF. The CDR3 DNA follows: TGTGCCAGCAGCAGCCACGCCGGATACGAGCAGTACTTC.

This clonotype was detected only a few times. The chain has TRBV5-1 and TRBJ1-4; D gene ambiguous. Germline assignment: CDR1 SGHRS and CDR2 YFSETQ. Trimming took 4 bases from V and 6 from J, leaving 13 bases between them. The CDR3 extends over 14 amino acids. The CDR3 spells CASSTTVGDEKLFF. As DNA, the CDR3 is TGCGCCAGCAGCACTACGGTCGGTGATGAAAAACTGTTTTTT.

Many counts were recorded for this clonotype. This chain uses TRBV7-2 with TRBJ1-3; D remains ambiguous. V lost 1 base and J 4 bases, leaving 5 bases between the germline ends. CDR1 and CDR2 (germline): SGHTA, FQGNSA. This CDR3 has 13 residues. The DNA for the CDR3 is TGTGCCAGCAGCTTAGTAGTAGGAAACACCATATATTTT. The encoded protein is CASSLVVGNTIYF.

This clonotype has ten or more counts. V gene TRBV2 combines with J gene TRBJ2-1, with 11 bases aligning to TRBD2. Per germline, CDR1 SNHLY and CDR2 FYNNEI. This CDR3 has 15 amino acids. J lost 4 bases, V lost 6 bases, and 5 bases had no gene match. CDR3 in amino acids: CASRQTSGTYNEQFF. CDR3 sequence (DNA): TGTGCCAGCAGGCAGACTAGCGGGACTTACAATGAGCAGTTCTTC. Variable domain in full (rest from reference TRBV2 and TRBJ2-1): EPEVTQTPSHQVTQMGQEVILRCVPISNHLYFYWYRQILGQKVEFLVSFYNNEISEKSEIFDDQFSVERPDGSNFTLKIRSTKLEDSAMYFCASRQTSGTYNEQFFGPGTRLTVL.

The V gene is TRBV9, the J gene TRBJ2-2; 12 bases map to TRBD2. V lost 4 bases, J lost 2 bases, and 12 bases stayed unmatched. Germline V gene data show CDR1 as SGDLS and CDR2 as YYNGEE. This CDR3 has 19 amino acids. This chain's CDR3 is CASSLRASGGASNTGELFF. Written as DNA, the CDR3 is TGTGCCAGCAGCCTTAGGGCTAGCGGGGGGGCTTCAAACACCGGGGAGCTGTTTTTT.

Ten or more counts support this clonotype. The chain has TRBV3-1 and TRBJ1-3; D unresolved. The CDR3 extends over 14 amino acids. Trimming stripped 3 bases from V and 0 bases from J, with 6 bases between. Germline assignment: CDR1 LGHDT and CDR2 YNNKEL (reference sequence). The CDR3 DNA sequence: TGTGCCAGCAGCCAGAGAACCTCTGGAAACACCATATATTTT. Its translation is CASSQRTSGNTIYF.

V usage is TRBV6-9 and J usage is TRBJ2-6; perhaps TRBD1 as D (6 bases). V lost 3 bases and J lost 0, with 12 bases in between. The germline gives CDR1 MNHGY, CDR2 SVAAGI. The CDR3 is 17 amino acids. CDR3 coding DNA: TGTGCCAGCAGTTACCAAGGGACATACTCTGGGGCCAACGTCCTGACTTTC. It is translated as CASSYQGTYSGANVLTF.

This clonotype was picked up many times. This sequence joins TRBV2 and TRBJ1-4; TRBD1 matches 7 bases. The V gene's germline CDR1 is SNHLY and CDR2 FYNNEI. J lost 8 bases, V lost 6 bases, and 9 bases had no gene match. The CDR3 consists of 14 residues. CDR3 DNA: TGTGCCAGCAGGGTACAGGGGTCGGGAGAAAAACTGTTTTTT. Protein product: CASRVQGSGEKLFF.

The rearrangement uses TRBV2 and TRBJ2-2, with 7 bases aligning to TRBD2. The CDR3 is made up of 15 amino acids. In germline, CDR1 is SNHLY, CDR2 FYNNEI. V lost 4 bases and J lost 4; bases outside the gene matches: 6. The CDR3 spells CASSVIAGRTGELFF. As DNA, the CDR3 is TGTGCCAGCAGTGTGATAGCGGGTCGCACCGGGGAGCTGTTTTTT.

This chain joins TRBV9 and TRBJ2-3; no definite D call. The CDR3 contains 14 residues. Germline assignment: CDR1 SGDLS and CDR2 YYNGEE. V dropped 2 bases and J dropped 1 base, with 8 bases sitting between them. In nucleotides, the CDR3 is TGTGCCAGCAGCGTCAAGGGCGGCACAGATACGCAGTATTTT. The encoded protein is CASSVKGGTDTQYF.

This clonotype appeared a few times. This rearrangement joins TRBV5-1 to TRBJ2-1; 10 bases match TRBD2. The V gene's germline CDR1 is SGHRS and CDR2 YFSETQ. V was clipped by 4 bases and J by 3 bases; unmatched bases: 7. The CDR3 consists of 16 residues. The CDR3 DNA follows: TGCGCCAGCAGCAGGGAAGGACTAGCGGACTACAATGAGCAGTTCTTC. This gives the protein CASSREGLADYNEQFF.

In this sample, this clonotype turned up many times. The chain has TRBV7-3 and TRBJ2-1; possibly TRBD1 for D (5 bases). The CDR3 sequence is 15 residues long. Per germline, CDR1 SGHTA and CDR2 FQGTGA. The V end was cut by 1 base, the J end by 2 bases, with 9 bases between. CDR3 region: CASSLRPTAYNEQFF. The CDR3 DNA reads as TGTGCCAGCAGCTTAAGGCCGACAGCCTACAATGAGCAGTTCTTC.

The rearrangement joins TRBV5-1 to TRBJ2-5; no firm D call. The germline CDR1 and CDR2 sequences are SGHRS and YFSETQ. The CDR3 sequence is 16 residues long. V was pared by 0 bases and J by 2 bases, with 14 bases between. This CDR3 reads CASSLGLVLEQETQYF. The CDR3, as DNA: TGCGCCAGCAGCTTGGGCTTGGTGCTAGAACAAGAGACCCAGTACTTC.

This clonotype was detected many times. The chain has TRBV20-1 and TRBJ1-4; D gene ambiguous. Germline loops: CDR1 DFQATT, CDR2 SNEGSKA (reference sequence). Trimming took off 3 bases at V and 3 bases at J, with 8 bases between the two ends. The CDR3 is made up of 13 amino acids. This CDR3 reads CSASSQSNEKLFF. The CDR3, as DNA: TGCAGTGCTAGTTCACAGTCTAATGAAAAACTGTTTTTT.

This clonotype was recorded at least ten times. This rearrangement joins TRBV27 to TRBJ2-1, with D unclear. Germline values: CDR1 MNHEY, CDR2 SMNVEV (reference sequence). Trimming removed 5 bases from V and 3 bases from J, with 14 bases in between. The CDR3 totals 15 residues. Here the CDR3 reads CASSTWTAGYNEQFF. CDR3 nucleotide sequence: TGTGCCAGCAGTACCTGGACGGCCGGCTACAATGAGCAGTTCTTC.

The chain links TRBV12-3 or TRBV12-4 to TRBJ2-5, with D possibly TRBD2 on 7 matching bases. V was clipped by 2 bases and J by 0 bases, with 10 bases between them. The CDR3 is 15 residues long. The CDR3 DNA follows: TGTGCCAGCAGTTTACGGGGGGCACACCAAGAGACCCAGTACTTC. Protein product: CASSLRGAHQETQYF.

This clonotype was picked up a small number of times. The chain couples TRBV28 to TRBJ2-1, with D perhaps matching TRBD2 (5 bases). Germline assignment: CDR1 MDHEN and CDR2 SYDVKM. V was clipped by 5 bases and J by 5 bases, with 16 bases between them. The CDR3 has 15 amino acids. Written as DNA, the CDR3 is TGTGCCAGCAGTGTAACCGGGAAATTGGACAATGAGCAGTTCTTC. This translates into CASSVTGKLDNEQFF.

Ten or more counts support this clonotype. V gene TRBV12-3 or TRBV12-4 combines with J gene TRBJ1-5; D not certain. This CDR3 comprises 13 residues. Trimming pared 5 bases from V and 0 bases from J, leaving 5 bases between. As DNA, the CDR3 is TGTGCCAGCAGTCTCACTAGCAATCAGCCCCAGCATTTT. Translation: CASSLTSNQPQHF.

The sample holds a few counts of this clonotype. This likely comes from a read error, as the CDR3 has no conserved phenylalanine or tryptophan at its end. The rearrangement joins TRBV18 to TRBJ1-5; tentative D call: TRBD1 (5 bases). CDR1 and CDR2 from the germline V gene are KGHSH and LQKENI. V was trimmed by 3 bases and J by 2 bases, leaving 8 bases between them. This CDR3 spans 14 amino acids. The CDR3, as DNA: TGTGCCAGCTCACCGGGACCCGGCAATCAGCCCCAGCATCTT. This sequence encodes CASSPGPGNQPQHL.

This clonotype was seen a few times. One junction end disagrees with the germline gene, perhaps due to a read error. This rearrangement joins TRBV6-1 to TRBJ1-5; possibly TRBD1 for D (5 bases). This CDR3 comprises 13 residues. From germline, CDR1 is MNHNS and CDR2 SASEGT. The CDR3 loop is CASSPPGPGPRHF. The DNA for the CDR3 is TGTGCCAGCAGTCCGCCGGGGCCTGGCCCCCGGCATTTT.

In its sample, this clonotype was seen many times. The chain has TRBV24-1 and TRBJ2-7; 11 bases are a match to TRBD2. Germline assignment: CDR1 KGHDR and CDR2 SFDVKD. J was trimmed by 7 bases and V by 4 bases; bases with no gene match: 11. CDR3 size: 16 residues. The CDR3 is CATSDPASGGSDEQYF. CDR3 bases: TGTGCCACCAGTGACCCTGCTAGCGGGGGGTCCGATGAGCAGTACTTC.